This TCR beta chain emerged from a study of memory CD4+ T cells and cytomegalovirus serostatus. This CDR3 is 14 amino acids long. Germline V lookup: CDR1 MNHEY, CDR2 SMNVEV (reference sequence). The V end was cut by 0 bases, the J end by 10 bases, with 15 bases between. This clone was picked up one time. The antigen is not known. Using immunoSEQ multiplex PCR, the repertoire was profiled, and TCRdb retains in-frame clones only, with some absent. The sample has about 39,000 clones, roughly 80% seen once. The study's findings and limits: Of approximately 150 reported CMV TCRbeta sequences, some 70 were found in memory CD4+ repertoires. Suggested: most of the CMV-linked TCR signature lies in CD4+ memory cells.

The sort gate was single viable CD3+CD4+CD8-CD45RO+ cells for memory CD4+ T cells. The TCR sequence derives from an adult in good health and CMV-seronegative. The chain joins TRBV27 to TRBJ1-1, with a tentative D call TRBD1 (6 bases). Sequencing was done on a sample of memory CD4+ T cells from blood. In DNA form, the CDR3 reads TGTGCCAGCAGTTTATCGGGAATCAACAGGGTAGCTTTCTTT. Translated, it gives CASSLSGINRVAFF.